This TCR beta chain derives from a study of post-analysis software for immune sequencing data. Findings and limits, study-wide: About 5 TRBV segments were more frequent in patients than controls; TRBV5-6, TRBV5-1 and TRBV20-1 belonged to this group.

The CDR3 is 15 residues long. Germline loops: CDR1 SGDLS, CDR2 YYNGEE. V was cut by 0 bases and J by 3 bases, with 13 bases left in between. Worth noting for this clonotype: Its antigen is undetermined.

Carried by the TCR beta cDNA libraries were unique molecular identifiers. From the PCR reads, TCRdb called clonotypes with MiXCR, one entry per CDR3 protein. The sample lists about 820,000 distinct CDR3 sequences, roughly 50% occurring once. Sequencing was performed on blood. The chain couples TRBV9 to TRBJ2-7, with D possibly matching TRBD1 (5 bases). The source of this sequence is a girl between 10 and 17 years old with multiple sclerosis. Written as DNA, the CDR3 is TGTGCCAGCAGCGTAGGCACAGGTGGGGACTACGAGCAGTACTTC. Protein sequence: CASSVGTGGDYEQYF.